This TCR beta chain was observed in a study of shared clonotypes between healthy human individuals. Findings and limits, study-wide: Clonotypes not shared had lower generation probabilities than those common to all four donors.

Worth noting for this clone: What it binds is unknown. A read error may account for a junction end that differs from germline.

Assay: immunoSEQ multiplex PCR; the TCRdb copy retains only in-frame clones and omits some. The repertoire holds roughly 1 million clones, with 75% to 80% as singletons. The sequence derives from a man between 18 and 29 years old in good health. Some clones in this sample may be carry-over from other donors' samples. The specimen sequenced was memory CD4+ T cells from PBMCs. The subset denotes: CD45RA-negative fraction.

The CDR3 bases are TGTGCCTGGACAGGTCCAGCTAACTATGGCCACACCTTC. It encodes CAWTGPANYGHTF. The V gene is TRBV30, the J gene TRBJ1-2, with unresolved D. The CDR3 length is 13 residues. Germline V lookup: CDR1 GTSNPN, CDR2 SVGIG (reference sequence).